The 9 T cell receptor beta chains in this list originate from one sample, sequenced in a study of human T cells and chemical hapten exposure. TCRdb independently ran MiXCR on the RACE reads; one entry per CDR3 protein. This table has 350,000 or so distinct CDR3 sequences, around 7% appearing once. Described time point: patch test 1, 2 weeks after DPC sensitization. Described treatment: therapeutic diphenylcyclopropenone sensitization with weekly scalp DPC. The source material was whole blood, sampled in connection with sensitization to the hapten diphenylcyclopropenone (DPC). These receptors originate from a woman under 30 with alopecia areata. Some clones in this sample may be carry-over from other donors' samples.

This clonotype was counted many times. The rearrangement joins TRBV7-9 to TRBJ1-1; 8 bases are shared with TRBD1. The V gene end was trimmed by 5 bases and the J gene end by 3 bases; junction bases not matched to a gene: 5. CDR1 SEHNR and CDR2 FQNEAQ come from the germline V gene (reference sequence). The length of the CDR3 is 14 residues. The CDR3 DNA follows: TGTGCCAGCAGCCCGACAGGGGACTACACTGAAGCTTTCTTT. Translated: CASSPTGDYTEAFF.

The sample holds a few counts of this clonotype. The chain is built from TRBV6-1 and TRBJ2-7, with D uncertain. Trimming shortened V by 6 bases and J by 6 bases, and 18 bases separated the two germline ends. Germline CDR1 MNHNS, CDR2 SASEGT. This CDR3 has 14 amino acids. In DNA form, the CDR3 reads TGTGCCAGCAGAGGTATAGGGTCTCCACCCGAGCAGTACTTC. Translating gives CASRGIGSPPEQYF.

This rearrangement joins TRBV4-3 to TRBJ1-2; tentatively, D is TRBD1 (5 bases). Germline CDR1 reads LGHNA; CDR2 reads YSLEER. This CDR3 is 16 amino acids long. V was trimmed by 0 bases and J by 4 bases, leaving 15 bases between them. The CDR3 spells CASSQEPEQGTYGYTF. The CDR3 DNA sequence: TGCGCCAGCAGCCAAGAGCCGGAGCAGGGCACCTATGGCTACACCTTC.

This chain connects TRBV7-2 to TRBJ2-3; TRBD1 agrees at 7 bases. V shed 5 bases and J 2 bases; nucleotides not matched to a gene: 4. This CDR3 has 14 amino acids. Looked up from germline, CDR1 is SGHTA and CDR2 is FQGNSA. The CDR3 region has the DNA TGTGCCAGCAGCCCGGGACAGATCACAGATACGCAGTATTTT. This sequence encodes CASSPGQITDTQYF.

The V call is TRBV12-3 or TRBV12-4, the J call TRBJ2-3; D gene unclear. This CDR3 region has 12 residues. V gave up 5 bases and J gave up 3 bases, with 6 bases separating them. In DNA, the CDR3 is TGTGCCAGCAGTGAAACGACAGATACGCAGTATTTT. This sequence encodes CASSETTDTQYF.

This clonotype has just a few counts. This chain uses TRBV28 with TRBJ1-4, with unresolved D. CDR3 length equals 12 residues. The V end was cut by 6 bases, the J end by 8 bases, with 10 bases between. In germline, CDR1 is MDHEN, CDR2 SYDVKM. In DNA, the CDR3 is TGTGCCAGCAGGACTTCTAGAGAAAAACTGTTTTTT. Translated: CASRTSREKLFF. Based on the CDR3 plus reference TRBV28 and TRBJ1-4, the full variable domain is DVKVTQSSRYLVKRTGEKVFLECVQDMDHENMFWYRQDPGLGLRLIYFSYDVKMKEKGDIPEGYSVSREKKERFSLILESASTNQTSMYLCASRTSREKLFFGSGTQLSVL.

The chain combines TRBV7-2 with TRBJ2-1; tentatively, D is TRBD2 (7 bases). V was pared by 3 bases and J by 7 bases, with 19 bases between. From germline, CDR1 is SGHTA and CDR2 FQGNSA. CDR3 length equals 16 residues. The CDR3 here is CASSLGGAAGWNEQFF. Here the CDR3 DNA reads TGTGCCAGCAGCTTGGGGGGGGCAGCTGGCTGGAATGAGCAGTTCTTC.

The genes are TRBV11-3 and TRBJ2-1, with D perhaps matching TRBD1 or TRBD2 (5 bases each). CDR1 is SGHNT and CDR2 is YENEEA in the germline V gene. Trimming took off 0 bases at V and 2 bases at J, with 14 bases between the two ends. The CDR3 consists of 17 residues. The DNA of the CDR3 is TGTGCCAGCAGCTTAGAACGGATGGGGGTTCCCTACAATGAGCAGTTCTTC. This translates into CASSLERMGVPYNEQFF. Together with reference TRBV11-3 and TRBJ2-1, the CDR3 gives the full variable domain: EAGVVQSPRYKIIEKKQPVAFWCNPISGHNTLYWYLQNLGQGPELLIRYENEEAVDDSQLPKDRFSAERLKGVDSTLKIQPAELGDSAVYLCASSLERMGVPYNEQFFGPGTRLTVL.

The sample holds a few counts of this clonotype. The gene calls are TRBV12-5 and TRBJ1-2; D gene ambiguous. The germline CDR1 and CDR2 sequences are LGHNT and FRNRAP. The CDR3 totals 13 residues. Trimming cost V 3 bases and J 2 bases, with 7 bases left between them. CDR3 sequence (DNA): TGTGCTAGTGGTTTTTCGGGAAACTATGGCTACACCTTC. Its protein is CASGFSGNYGYTF.